This record looks at one TCR beta chain sequence and its context. This sample is drawn from a study of T cells in Graves' hyperthyroidism and ophthalmopathy. Template material for amplifying TCR beta CDR3 regions consisted of RNA transcripts. First-round RT-PCR of the TCR CDR3 relied on the HTBI primer set. TCRdb reprocessed the multiplex PCR reads via MiXCR and lists one record per CDR3 protein. Of over 250,000 distinct CDR3 sequences in the sample, around 15% are singletons; the top ten hold approximately 35%. The source material was blood. This clonotype originated in a woman aged 40 to 55 with Graves' ophthalmopathy.

The CDR3 reads CASSPRLLAGNEQFF. CDR3 bases: TGTGCCAGCAGCCCACGTTTACTAGCGGGCAATGAGCAGTTCTTC. The rearrangement uses TRBV7-6 and TRBJ2-1, with 9 bases lining up with TRBD2. This CDR3 comprises 15 residues. Germline CDR1 reads SGHVS; CDR2 reads FNYEAQ. V dropped 5 bases and J dropped 6; count of bases not matched to a gene: 8.